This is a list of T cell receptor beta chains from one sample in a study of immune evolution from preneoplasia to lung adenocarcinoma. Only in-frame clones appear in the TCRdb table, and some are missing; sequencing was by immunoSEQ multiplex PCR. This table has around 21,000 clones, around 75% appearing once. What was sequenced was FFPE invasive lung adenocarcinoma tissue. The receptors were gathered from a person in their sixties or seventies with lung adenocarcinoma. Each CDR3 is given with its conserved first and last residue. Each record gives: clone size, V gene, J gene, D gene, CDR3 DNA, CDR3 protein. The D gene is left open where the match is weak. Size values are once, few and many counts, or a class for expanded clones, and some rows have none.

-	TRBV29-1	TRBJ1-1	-	TGCAGCGTGAGGCGGAATGCGGACACTGAAGCTTTCTTT	CSVRRNADTEAFF
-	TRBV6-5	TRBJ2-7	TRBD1	TGTGCCAGCAGCCGTAAGACGACAGGGAACGAGCAGTACTTC	CASSRKTTGNEQYF
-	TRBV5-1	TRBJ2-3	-	TGCGCCAGCAGCTTGGATGATCCGGTCACAGATACGCAGTATTTT	CASSLDDPVTDTQYF
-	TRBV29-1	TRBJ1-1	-	TGCAGCGTTAGGGGATTCGCTGAAGCTTTCTTT	CSVRGFAEAFF
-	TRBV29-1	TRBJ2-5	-	TGCAGCGTTGAGTTAGAGACCCAGTACTTC	CSVELETQYF
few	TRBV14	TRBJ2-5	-	TGTGCCAGCAGCCAAGGTGGGCAGGGCCCCCAAGAGACCCAGTACTTC	CASSQGGQGPQETQYF
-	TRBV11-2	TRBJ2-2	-	TGTGCCAGCAGTAACGGGGGAGGACTCTACACCGGGGAGCTGTTTTTT	CASSNGGGLYTGELFF
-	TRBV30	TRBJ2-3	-	TGTGCCTGGCTACTGAGAGGGACAGATACGCAGTATTTT	CAWLLRGTDTQYF
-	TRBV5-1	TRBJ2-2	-	TGCGCCAGCAGTCCGAACACGAACACCGGGGAGCTGTTTTTT	CASSPNTNTGELFF
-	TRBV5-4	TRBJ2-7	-	TGTGCCAGCAGCTCTACAGGTGCGGGGTACTACGAGCAGTACTTC	CASSSTGAGYYEQYF
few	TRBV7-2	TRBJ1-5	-	TGTGCCAGCAGCTCCTTCGGGGGGGAAAGGCAGCCCCAGCATTTT	CASSSFGGERQPQHF
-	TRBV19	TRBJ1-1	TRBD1	TGTGCCAGTAGTAAATGGACAGGGGGCGCGAGGACTGAAGCTTTCTTT	CASSKWTGGARTEAFF
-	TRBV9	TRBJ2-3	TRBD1	TGTGCCAGCAGCCAGGGACAGGGGGTCGTAGATACGCAGTATTTT	CASSQGQGVVDTQYF
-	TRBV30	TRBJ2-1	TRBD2	TGTGCCTGGAGTGGGCTAGCGGGAGATGGTGAGCAGTTCTTC	CAWSGLAGDGEQFF
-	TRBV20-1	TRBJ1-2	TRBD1	TGCAGTGCTAGACAGGGGGCCGGCTACACCTTC	CSARQGAGYTF
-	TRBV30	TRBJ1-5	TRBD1	TGTGCCTGGAGTGTACGGGCAGGGGGCCTTCAGCCCCAGCATTTT	CAWSVRAGGLQPQHF
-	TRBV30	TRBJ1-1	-	TGTGCCGGGGGACCCTACGCTGAAGCTTTCTTT	CAGGPYAEAFF
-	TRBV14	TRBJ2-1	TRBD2	TGTGCCAGCAGCCCCCGGAGACTAGCGGGAGGAAACCATGAGCAGTTCTTC	CASSPRRLAGGNHEQFF
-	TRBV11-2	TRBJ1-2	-	TGTGCCAGCAATCCTACCGACAGGTTCTACACCTTC	CASNPTDRFYTF
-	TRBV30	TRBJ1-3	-	TGTGCCTGGAAAAGGTCTGGAAACACCATATATTTT	CAWKRSGNTIYF
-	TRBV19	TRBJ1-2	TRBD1	TGTGCCAGTAGTCGAGACAGGGCTAACTATGGCTACACCTTC	CASSRDRANYGYTF
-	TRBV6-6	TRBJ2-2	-	TGTGCCAGCAGTCCCAGAGGGGGAGAAGGGCTGTTTTTT	CASSPRGGEGLFF
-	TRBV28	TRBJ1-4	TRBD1	TGTGCCAGCAGGGACAGGTCCCCTAATGAAAAACTGTTTTTT	CASRDRSPNEKLFF
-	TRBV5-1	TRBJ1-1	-	TGCGCCAGCAGCTTGCCAGTTGAAGCTTTCTTT	CASSLPVEAFF
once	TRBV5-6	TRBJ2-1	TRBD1	TGTGCCAGCAGCCCGGACAGGCGTGCTATTGAGCAGTTCTTC	CASSPDRRAIEQFF
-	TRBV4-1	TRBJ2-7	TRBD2	TGCGCCAGCAGCCAAGTAACCATAGCGGGAATGTCCTACGAGCAGTACTTC	CASSQVTIAGMSYEQYF
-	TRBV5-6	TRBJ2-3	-	TGTGCCAGCAGCTTCGACGGCAGAGGCACAGATACGCAGTATTTT	CASSFDGRGTDTQYF
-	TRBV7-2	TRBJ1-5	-	TGTGCCAGCAGCCTACCGGAGGGAGGGGACAATCAGCCCCAGCATTTT	CASSLPEGGDNQPQHF
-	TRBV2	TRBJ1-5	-	TGTGCCAGCAGGGAGGGGCTTCAGCCCCAGCATTTT	CASREGLQPQHF
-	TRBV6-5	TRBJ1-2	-	TGTGCCAGCAGTTACTCGAGAGGGTCACCTATTTTC	CASSYSRGSPIF
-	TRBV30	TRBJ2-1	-	TGTGCCTGGGGCTACAGTTACAATGAGCAGTTCTTC	CAWGYSYNEQFF
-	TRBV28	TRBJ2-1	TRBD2	TGTGCCAGCACCGGGGGGGGACTAGCGGGCCCCCTGAGAGCTAATGAGCAGTTCTTC	CASTGGGLAGPLRANEQFF
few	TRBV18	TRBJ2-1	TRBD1	TGTGCCAGCTCACCCTATAGGACAGGGGGCTTCGATGAGCAGTTCTTC	CASSPYRTGGFDEQFF
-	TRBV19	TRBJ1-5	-	TGTGCCAGTAGTATTGTAAGGGACGTTAGCAATCAGCCCCAGCATTTT	CASSIVRDVSNQPQHF
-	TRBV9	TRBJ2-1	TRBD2	TGTGCCAGCAGCGTAGCCGAGCTAGCGGGAGTCGGGTCCTACAATGAGCAGTTCTTC	CASSVAELAGVGSYNEQFF
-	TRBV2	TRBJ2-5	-	TGTGCCAGCAGTGCAGAGCGACAAGAGACCCAGTACTTC	CASSAERQETQYF
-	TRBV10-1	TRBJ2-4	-	TGCGCCAGCAGTGAAGGTTTCGGAGGCAAAAACATTCAGTACTTC	CASSEGFGGKNIQYF
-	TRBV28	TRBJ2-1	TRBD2	TGTGCCAGCAGGAATAGCGGGAGATACAATGAGCAGTTCTTC	CASRNSGRYNEQFF
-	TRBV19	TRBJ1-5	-	TGTGCCAGTAGTATATTGGGAGGGGCAGTCTATAGCAATCAGCCCCAGCATTTT	CASSILGGAVYSNQPQHF
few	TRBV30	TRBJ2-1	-	TGTGCCTGGAGTGTAGGGTCGGGGTACAATGAGCAGTTCTTC	CAWSVGSGYNEQFF
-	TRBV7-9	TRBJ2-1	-	TGTGCCAGCAGCCACGATGGGACACCGAATGAGCAGTTCTTC	CASSHDGTPNEQFF
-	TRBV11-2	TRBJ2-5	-	TGTGCCAGCAGCTTAAACGAGGGCGGGGCAGAGACCCAGTACTTC	CASSLNEGGAETQYF
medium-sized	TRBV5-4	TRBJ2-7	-	TGTGCCAGCAGCCTATGGGATCAGCTCTCCCTCTCCTACGAGCAGTACTTC	CASSLWDQLSLSYEQYF
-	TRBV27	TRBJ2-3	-	TGTGCCAGCAGTTCCCGGGTCTTCACAGATACGCAGTATTTT	CASSSRVFTDTQYF
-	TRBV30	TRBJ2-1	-	TGTGCCTGGAGTGTACAGGACTTAAGCTCCTACAATGAGCAGTTCTTC	CAWSVQDLSSYNEQFF
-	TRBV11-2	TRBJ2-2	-	TGTGCCAGCAGCTTAGACCGGGAGAGGAACACCGGGGAGCTGTTTTTT	CASSLDRERNTGELFF
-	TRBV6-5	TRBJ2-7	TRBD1	TGTGCCAGCAGTTACTCCCCACAGGGGGGCTACGAGCAGTACTTC	CASSYSPQGGYEQYF
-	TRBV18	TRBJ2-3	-	TGTGCCAGCTCACCCTCAGGGACCTTAAACACAGATACGCAGTATTTT	CASSPSGTLNTDTQYF
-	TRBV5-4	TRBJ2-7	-	TGTGCCAGCAGCTTGAGGGGTCTCGCGGGGGCCGAGCAGTACTTC	CASSLRGLAGAEQYF
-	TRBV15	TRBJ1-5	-	TGTGCCACCAGCAGAGTCGGGGCAGGGACTGCGCCCCAGCATTTT	CATSRVGAGTAPQHF
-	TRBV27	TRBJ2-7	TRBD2	TGTGCCAGCAAGGGGGGGCTAGCGGGAGGTTCCTCCTACGAGCAGTACTTC	CASKGGLAGGSSYEQYF
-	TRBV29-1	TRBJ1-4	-	TGCAGCGCTACCGGGACAACAACTAATGAAAAACTGTTTTTT	CSATGTTTNEKLFF
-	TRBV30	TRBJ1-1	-	TGTGCCTGGAGTGTGGGAGGGGCCGACACTGAAGCTTTCTTT	CAWSVGGADTEAFF